These T cell receptor beta chains were read from a single sample in a study of T cell responses to AZD1222 COVID-19 vaccine. Produced via immunoSEQ multiplex PCR; TCRdb's table is partial and in-frame only. The sample carries about 110,000 clones, around 82% recorded once. The source material was peripheral blood, sampled on day 0 of AZD1222 vaccination. The receptors stem from an adult in good health. Both conserved end residues are part of each CDR3. Fields, in order: J gene, V gene, clone size, D gene, CDR3 protein, CDR3 DNA. A D gene is named only where the DNA matches it firmly. Only some rows state a clone size, as once, few, many or a class for expanded clones.

>TRBJ2-7|TRBV18|NA|TRBD1
CASSPRTGGMGDYEQYF
TGTGCCAGCTCACCCCGGACAGGGGGCATGGGTGACTACGAGCAGTACTTC
>TRBJ1-4|TRBV29-1|NA|NA
CSVRIVGNEKLFF
TGCAGCGTTCGGATTGTGGGTAATGAAAAACTGTTTTTT
>TRBJ2-5|TRBV10-3|NA|NA
CAIWSGAGVTQYF
TGTGCCATCTGGTCGGGGGCTGGGGTGACCCAGTACTTC
>TRBJ1-1|TRBV5-1|NA|NA
CATRAGTANTEAFF
TGCGCCACCAGGGCGGGAACGGCAAACACTGAAGCTTTCTTT
>TRBJ2-7|TRBV6-6|NA|TRBD1
CASSFGQGREQYF
TGTGCCAGCAGTTTCGGACAGGGGCGAGAGCAGTACTTC
>TRBJ1-6|TRBV27|NA|NA
CASSYWTNSPLHF
TGTGCCAGCAGTTACTGGACTAATTCACCCCTCCACTTT
>TRBJ2-1|TRBV5-4|NA|TRBD2
CASSFTGGNEQFF
TGTGCCAGCAGCTTCACGGGAGGGAATGAGCAGTTCTTC
>TRBJ2-2|TRBV6-1|NA|NA
CASSDSVGRPGELFF
TGTGCCAGCAGTGATTCAGTTGGACGCCCCGGGGAGCTGTTTTTT
>TRBJ1-5|TRBV3-1/TRBV3-2|NA|TRBD1
CASSSDRAGQPQHF
TGTGCCAGCAGCTCAGACAGGGCTGGCCAGCCCCAGCATTTT
>TRBJ1-1|TRBV5-4|NA|NA
CASSTGPNTEAFF
TGTGCCAGCAGCACGGGACCGAACACTGAAGCTTTCTTT
>TRBJ2-1|TRBV4-2|NA|TRBD2
CASSQAGLAEQFF
TGTGCCAGCAGCCAAGCCGGACTAGCTGAGCAGTTCTTC
>TRBJ2-7|TRBV3-1/TRBV3-2|once|NA
CASSLGTGSYEQYF
TGTGCCAGCAGCCTCGGGACGGGGAGCTACGAGCAGTACTTC